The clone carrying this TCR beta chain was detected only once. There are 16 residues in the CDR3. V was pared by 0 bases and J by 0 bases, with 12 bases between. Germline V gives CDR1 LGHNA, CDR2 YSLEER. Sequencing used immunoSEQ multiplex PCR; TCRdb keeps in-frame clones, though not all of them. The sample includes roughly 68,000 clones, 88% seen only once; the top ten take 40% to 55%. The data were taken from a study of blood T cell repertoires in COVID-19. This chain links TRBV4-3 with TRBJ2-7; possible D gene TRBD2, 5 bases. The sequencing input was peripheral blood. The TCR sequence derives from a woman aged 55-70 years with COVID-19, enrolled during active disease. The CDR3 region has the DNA TGCGCCAGCAGCCAAGACGACTACTATAGCTCCTACGAGCAGTACTTC. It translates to CASSQDDYYSSYEQYF.